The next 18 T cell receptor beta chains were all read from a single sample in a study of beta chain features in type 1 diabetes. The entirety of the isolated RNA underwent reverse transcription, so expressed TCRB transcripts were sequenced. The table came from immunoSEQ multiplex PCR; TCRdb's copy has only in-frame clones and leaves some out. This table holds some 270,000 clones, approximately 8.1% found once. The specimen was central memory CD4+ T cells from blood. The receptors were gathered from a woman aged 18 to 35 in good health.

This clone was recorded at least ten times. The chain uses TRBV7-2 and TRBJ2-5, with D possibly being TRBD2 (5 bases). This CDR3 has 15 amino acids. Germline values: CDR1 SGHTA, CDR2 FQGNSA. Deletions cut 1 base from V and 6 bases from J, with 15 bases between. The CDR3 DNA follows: TGTGCCAGCAGCTTAGTAGGGAGCTCCGGACAGACCCAGTACTTC. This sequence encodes CASSLVGSSGQTQYF.

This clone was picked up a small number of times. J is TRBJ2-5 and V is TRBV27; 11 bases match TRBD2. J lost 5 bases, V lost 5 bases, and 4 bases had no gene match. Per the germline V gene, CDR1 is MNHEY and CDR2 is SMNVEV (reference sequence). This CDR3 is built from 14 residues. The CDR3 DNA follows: TGTGCCAGCAGTAAACTAGCGGGAGACGAGACCCAGTACTTC. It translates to CASSKLAGDETQYF.

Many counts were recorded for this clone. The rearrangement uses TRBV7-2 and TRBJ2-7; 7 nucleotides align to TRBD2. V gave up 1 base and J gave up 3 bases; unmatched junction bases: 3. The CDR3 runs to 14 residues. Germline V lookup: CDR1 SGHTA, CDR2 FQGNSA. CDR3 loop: CASSLELAVYEQYF. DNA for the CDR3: TGTGCCAGCAGCTTAGAGCTAGCGGTCTACGAGCAGTACTTC.

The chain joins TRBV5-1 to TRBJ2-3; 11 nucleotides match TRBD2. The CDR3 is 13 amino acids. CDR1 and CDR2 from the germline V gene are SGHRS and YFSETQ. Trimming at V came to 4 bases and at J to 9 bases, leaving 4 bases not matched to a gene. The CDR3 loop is CASSLTSGGTQYF. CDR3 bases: TGCGCCAGCAGCCTAACTAGCGGGGGAACGCAGTATTTT.

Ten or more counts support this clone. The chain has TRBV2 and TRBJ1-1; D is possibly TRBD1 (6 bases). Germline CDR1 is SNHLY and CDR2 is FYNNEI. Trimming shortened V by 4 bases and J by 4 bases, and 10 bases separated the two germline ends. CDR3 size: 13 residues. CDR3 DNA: TGTGCCAGCAGTGGGGGGCCGGGCACTGAAGCTTTCTTT. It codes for CASSGGPGTEAFF.

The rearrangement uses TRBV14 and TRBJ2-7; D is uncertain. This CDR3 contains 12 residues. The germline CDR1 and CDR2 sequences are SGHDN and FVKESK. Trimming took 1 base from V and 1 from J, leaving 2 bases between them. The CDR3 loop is CASSQGSYEQYF. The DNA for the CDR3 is TGTGCCAGCAGCCAAGGGTCCTACGAGCAGTACTTC.

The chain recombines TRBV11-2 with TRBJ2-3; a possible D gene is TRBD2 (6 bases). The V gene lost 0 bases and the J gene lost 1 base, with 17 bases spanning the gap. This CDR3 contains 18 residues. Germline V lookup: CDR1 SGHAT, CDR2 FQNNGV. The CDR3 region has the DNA TGTGCCAGCAGCTTAGACTATAGCGGAACCCCCGGCACAGATACGCAGTATTTT. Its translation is CASSLDYSGTPGTDTQYF.

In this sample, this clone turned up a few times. The CDR3 is CASSLGGGNTDTQYF. In nucleotides, the CDR3 is TGCGCCAGCAGCTTGGGCGGGGGAAACACAGATACGCAGTATTTT. The chain has TRBV5-1 and TRBJ2-3, with 7 nucleotides matching TRBD2. CDR1 and CDR2 (germline): SGHRS, YFSETQ. The CDR3 runs 15 residues. V trimming: 0 bases; J trimming: 2 bases; junction bases outside the gene matches: 3.

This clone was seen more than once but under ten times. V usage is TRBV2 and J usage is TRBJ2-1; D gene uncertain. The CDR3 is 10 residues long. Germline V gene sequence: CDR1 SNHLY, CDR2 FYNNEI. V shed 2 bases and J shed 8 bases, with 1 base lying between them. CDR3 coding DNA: TGTGCCAGCAGTGAATATGAGCAGTTCTTC. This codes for CASSEYEQFF.

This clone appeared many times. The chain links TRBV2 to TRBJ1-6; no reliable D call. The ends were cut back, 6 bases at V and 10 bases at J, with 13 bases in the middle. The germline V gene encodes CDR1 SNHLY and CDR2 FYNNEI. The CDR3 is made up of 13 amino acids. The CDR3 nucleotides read TGTGCCAGCAGAGTGGGAGCGGGCTCACCCCTCCACTTT. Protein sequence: CASRVGAGSPLHF.

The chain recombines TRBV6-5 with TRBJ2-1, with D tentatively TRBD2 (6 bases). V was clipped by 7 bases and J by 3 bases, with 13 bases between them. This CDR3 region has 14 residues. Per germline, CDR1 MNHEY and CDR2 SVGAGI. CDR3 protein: CASKSGYSYNEQFF. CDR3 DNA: TGTGCCAGCAAAAGCGGGTATAGCTACAATGAGCAGTTCTTC.

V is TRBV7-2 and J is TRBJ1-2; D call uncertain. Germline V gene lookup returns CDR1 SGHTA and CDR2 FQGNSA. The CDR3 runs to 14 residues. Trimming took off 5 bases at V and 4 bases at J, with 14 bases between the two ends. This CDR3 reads CASSKNPGAYGYTF. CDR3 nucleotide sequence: TGTGCCAGCAGCAAAAATCCAGGCGCCTATGGCTACACCTTC.

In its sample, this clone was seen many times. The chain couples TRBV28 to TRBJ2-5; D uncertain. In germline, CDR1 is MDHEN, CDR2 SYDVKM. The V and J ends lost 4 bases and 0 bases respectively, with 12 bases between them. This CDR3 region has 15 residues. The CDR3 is CASSSPSGDQETQYF. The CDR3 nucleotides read TGTGCCAGCAGTTCCCCCTCAGGTGACCAAGAGACCCAGTACTTC.

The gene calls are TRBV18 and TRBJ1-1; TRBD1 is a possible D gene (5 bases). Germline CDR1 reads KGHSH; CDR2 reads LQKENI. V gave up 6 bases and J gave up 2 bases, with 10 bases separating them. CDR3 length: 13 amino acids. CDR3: CASSGQRNTEAFF. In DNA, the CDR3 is TGTGCCAGCTCGGGGCAGAGAAACACTGAAGCTTTCTTT.

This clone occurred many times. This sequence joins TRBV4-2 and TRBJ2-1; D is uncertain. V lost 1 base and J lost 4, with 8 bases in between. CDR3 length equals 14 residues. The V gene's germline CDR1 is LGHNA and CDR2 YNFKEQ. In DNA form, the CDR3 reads TGTGCCAGCAGCCAAGCTGGCCGGTACAATGAGCAGTTCTTC. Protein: CASSQAGRYNEQFF.

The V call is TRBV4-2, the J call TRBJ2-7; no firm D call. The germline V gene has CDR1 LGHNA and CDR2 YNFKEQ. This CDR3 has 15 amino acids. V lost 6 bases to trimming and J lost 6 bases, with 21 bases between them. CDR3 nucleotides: TGTGCCAGCAGTTTAGGGTCTACATCGGTAAGCGAGCAGTACTTC. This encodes CASSLGSTSVSEQYF.

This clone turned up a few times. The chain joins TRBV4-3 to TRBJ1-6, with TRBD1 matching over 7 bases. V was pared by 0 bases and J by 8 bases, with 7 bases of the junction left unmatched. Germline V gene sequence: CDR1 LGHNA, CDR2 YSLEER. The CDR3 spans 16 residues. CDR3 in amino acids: CASSQDQYRGYSPLHF. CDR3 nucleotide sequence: TGCGCCAGCAGCCAAGATCAGTACAGGGGTTATTCACCCCTCCACTTT.

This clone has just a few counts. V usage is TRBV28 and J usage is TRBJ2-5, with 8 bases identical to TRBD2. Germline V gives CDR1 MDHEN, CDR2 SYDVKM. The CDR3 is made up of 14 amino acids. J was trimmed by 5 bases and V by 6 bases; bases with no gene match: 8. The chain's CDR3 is CASRGTRGTETQYF. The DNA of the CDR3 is TGTGCCAGCAGGGGGACTAGGGGTACGGAGACCCAGTACTTC.